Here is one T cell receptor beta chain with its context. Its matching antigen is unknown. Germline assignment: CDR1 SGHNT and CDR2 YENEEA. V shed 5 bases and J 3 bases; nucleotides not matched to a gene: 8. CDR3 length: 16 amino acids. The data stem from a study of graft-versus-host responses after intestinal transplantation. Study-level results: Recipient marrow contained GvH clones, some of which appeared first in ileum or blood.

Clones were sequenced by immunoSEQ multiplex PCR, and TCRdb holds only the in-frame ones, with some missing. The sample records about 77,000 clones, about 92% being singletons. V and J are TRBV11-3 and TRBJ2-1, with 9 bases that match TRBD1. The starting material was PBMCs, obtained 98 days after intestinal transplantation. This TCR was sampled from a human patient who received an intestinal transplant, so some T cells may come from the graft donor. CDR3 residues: CASSPGQGQGYNEQFF. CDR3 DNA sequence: TGTGCCAGCAGCCCTGGCCAGGGACAGGGCTACAATGAGCAGTTCTTC.